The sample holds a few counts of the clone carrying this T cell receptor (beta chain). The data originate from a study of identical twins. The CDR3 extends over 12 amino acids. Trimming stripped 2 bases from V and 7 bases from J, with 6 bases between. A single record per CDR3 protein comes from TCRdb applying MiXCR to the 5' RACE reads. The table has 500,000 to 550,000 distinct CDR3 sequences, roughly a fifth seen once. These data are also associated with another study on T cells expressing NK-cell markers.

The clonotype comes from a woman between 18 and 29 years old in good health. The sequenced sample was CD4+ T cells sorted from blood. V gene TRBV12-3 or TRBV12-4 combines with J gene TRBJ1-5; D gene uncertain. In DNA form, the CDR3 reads TGTGCCAGCAGTTTACCCCCACAGCCCCAGCATTTT. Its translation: CASSLPPQPQHF.